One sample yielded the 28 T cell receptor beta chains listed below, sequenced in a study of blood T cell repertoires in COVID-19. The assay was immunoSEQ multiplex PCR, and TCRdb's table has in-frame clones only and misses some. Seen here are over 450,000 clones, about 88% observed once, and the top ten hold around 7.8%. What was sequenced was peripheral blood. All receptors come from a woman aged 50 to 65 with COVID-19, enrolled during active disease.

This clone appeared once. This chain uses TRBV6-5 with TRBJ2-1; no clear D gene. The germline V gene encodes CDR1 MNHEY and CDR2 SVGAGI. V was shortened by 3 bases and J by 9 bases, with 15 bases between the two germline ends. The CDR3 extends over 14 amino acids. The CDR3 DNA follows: TGTGCCAGCAGTTATCTTGAAAGCTATGGTGAGCAGTTCTTC. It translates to CASSYLESYGEQFF.

The CDR3 nucleotides are TGTGCCAGCAGCGTAGGGGCGGGGGGAAGCACAGATACGCAGTATTTT. Translated, it gives CASSVGAGGSTDTQYF. This rearrangement joins TRBV9 to TRBJ2-3, with TRBD2 matching over 8 bases. The J segment lost 0 bases and the V segment lost 0 bases, leaving 3 bases of the junction unmatched. The CDR3 has 16 residues. Germline CDR1 SGDLS, CDR2 YYNGEE.

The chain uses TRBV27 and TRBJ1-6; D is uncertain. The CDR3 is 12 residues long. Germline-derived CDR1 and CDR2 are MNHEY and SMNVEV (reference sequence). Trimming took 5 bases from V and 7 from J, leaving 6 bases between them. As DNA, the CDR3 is TGTGCCAGCAGTCCCCCGAATTCACCCCTCCACTTT. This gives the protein CASSPPNSPLHF.

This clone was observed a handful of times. The CDR3 spells CASSLSSGGSYEQYF. CDR3 nucleotide sequence: TGTGCCAGCAGCTTGTCTAGCGGGGGCTCCTACGAGCAGTACTTC. The V gene is TRBV11-3, the J gene TRBJ2-7; 10 bases line up with TRBD2. Germline CDR1 is SGHNT and CDR2 is YENEEA. J lost 0 bases, V lost 3 bases, and 2 bases had no gene match. The CDR3 totals 15 residues.

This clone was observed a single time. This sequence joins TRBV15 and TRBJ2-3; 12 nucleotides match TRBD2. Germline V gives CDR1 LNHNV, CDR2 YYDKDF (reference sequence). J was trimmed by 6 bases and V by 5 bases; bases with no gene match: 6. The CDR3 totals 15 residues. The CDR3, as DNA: TGTGCCACCAGCCCCCTAGCGGGGGGGCTGGATACGCAGTATTTT. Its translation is CATSPLAGGLDTQYF. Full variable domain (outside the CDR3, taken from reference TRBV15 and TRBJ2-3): DAMVIQNPRYQVTQFGKPVTLSCSQTLNHNVMYWYQQKSSQAPKLLFHYYDKDFNNEADTPDNFQSRRPNTSFCFLDIRSPGLGDTAMYLCATSPLAGGLDTQYFGPGTRLTVL.

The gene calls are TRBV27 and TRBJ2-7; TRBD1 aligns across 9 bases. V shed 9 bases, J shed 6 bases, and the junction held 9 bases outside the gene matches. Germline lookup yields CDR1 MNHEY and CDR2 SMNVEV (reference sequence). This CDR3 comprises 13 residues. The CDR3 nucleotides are TGTGCCAGTTGGGACAGGGCGGCCTCCGAGCAGTACTTC. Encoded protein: CASWDRAASEQYF.

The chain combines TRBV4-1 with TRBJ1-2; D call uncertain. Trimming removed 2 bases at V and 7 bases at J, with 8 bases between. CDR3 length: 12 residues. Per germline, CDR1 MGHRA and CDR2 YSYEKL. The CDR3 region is CASSQTTSGYTF. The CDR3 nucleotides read TGCGCCAGCAGCCAAACAACTAGTGGCTACACCTTC.

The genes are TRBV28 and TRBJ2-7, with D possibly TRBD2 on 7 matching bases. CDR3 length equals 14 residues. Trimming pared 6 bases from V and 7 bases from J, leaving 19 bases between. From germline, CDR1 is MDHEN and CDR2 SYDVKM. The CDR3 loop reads CASRESGGPGEQYF. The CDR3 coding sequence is TGTGCCAGCAGAGAATCCGGGGGGCCCGGGGAGCAGTACTTC.

The DNA for the CDR3 is TGCGCCAGCAGCTTGGGTGGGGCCGCCTCTAATGAAAAACTGTTTTTT. The encoded protein is CASSLGGAASNEKLFF. This chain connects TRBV5-1 to TRBJ1-4; perhaps TRBD1 as D (5 bases). Germline CDR1 and CDR2: SGHRS and YFSETQ. The CDR3 spans 16 residues. Trimming took off 0 bases at V and 3 bases at J, with 12 bases between the two ends.

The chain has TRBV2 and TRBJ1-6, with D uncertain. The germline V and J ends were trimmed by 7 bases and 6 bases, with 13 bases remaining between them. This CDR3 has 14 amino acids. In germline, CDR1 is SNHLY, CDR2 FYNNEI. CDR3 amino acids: CASILGSFNSPLHF. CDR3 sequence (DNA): TGTGCCAGCATCCTAGGAAGCTTTAATTCACCCCTCCACTTT.

As DNA, the CDR3 is TGTGCCTGGAGTGTACCCGAGGTCTCCTATAATTCACCCCTCCACTTT. It specifies CAWSVPEVSYNSPLHF. V usage is TRBV30 and J usage is TRBJ1-6; D unclear. V lost 0 bases and J lost 0, with 9 bases in between. The CDR3 consists of 16 residues. Germline loops: CDR1 GTSNPN, CDR2 SVGIG (reference sequence).

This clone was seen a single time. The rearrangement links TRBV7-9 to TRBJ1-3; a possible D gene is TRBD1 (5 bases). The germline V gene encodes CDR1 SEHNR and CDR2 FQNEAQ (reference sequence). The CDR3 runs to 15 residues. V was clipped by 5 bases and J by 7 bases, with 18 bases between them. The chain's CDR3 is CASSAPGSRGNTIYF. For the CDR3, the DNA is TGTGCCAGCAGCGCCCCCGGGTCCCGGGGGAACACCATATATTTT.

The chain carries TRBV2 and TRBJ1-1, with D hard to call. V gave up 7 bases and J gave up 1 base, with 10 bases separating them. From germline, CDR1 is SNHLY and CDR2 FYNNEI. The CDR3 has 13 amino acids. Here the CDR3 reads CASKDSKNTEAFF. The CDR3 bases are TGTGCCAGCAAGGACTCGAAGAACACTGAAGCTTTCTTT.

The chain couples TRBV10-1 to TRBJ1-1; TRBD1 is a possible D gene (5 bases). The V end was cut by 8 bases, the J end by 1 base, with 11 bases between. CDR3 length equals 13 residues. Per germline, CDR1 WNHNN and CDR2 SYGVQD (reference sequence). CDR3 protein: CASGDFRNTEAFF. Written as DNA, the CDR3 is TGCGCCAGCGGGGACTTTAGGAACACTGAAGCTTTCTTT.

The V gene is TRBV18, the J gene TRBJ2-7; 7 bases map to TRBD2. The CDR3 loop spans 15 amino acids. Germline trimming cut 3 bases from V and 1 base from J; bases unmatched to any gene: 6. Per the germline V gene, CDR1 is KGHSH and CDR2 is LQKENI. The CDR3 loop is CASSPGEGLSYEQYF. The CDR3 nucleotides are TGTGCCAGCTCACCTGGGGAGGGCTTATCCTACGAGCAGTACTTC.

CDR3 coding DNA: TGTGCCAGCAGCCGGGGGTGGGAGCAGTACTTC. It codes for CASSRGWEQYF. The chain carries TRBV13 and TRBJ2-7; D is perhaps TRBD2 (6 bases). V lost 5 bases and J 7 bases, leaving 9 bases between the germline ends. This CDR3 contains 11 residues. Germline CDR1 is PRHDT and CDR2 is FYEKMQ (reference sequence).

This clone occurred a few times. In nucleotides, the CDR3 is TGTGCCAGCAGCTTCACCGGGACAGTTGAAGCTTTCTTT. Translation gives CASSFTGTVEAFF. This chain links TRBV7-8 with TRBJ1-1; the match to TRBD1 covers 7 bases. The CDR3 has 13 amino acids. V lost 3 bases and J lost 7; bases outside the gene matches: 5. CDR1 SGHVS and CDR2 FQNEAQ come from the germline V gene.

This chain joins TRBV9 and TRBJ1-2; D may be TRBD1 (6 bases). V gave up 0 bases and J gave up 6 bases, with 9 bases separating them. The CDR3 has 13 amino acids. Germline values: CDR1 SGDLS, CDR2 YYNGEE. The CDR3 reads CASSVDREDGYTF. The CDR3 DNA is TGTGCCAGCAGCGTAGACAGGGAAGATGGCTACACCTTC. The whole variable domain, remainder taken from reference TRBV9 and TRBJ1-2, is DSGVTQTPKHLITATGQRVTLRCSPRSGDLSVYWYQQSLDQGLQFLIQYYNGEERAKGNILERFSAQQFPDLHSELNLSSLELGDSALYFCASSVDREDGYTFGSGTRLTVV.

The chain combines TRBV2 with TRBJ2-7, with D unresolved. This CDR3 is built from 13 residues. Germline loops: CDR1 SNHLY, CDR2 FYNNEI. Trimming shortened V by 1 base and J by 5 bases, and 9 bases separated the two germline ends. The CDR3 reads CASSEDHGHEQYF. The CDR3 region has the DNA TGTGCCAGCAGTGAAGATCACGGTCACGAGCAGTACTTC.

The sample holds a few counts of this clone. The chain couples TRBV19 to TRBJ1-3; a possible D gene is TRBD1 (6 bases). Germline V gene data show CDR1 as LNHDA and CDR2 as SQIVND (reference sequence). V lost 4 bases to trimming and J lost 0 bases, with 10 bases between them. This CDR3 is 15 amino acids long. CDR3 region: CASSSRQVSGNTIYF. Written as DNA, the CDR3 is TGTGCCAGTAGTAGCAGACAGGTCTCTGGAAACACCATATATTTT.

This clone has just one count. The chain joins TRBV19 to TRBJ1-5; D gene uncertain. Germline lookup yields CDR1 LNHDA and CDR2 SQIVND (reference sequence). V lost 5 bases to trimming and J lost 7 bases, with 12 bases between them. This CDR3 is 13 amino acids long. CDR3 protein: CASSSPPRQPQHF. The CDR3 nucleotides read TGTGCCAGTAGTTCCCCCCCCCGGCAGCCCCAGCATTTT.

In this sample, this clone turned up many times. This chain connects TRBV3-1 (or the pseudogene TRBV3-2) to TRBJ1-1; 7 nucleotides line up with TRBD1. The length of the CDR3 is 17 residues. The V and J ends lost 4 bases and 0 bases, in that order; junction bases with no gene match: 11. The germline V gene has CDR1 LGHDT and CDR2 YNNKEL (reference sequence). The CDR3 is CASSPSYGTAMNTEAFF. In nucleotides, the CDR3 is TGTGCCAGCAGCCCCTCCTACGGGACAGCAATGAACACTGAAGCTTTCTTT.

The CDR3 DNA follows: TGTGCCAGCAGGTCACAGGGTTCCAGCGGTCAGCCCCAGCATTTT. It yields the protein CASRSQGSSGQPQHF. This chain joins TRBV6-5 and TRBJ1-5; D possibly corresponds to TRBD1 (6 bases). V lost 6 bases, J lost 6 bases, and 18 bases lay in between. CDR1 is MNHEY and CDR2 is SVGAGI in the germline V gene. There are 15 residues in the CDR3.

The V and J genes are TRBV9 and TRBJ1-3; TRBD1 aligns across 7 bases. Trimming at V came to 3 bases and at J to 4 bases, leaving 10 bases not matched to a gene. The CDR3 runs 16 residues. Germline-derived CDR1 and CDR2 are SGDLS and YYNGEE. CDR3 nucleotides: TGTGCCAGCAGCGCCAGACAGGGCCCCGCCGGAAACACCATATATTTT. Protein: CASSARQGPAGNTIYF.

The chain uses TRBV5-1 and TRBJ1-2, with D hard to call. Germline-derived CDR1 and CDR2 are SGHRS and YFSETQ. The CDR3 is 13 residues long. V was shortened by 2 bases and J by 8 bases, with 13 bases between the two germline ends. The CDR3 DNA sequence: TGCGCCAGCAGCTTTTTAGGAGGGCAGGGCTACACCTTC. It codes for CASSFLGGQGYTF.

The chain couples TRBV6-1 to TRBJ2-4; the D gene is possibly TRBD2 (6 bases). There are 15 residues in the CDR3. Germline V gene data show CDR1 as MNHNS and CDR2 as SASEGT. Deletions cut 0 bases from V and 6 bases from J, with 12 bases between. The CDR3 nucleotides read TGTGCCAGCAGTGAAGCGTTGGACTATCTAAACATTCAGTACTTC. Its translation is CASSEALDYLNIQYF.

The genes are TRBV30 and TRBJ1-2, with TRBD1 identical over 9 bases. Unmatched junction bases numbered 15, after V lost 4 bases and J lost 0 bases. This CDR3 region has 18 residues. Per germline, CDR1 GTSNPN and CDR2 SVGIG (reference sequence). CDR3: CAWTPWEDRGQSNYGYTF. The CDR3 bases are TGTGCCTGGACCCCATGGGAGGACAGGGGCCAATCTAACTATGGCTACACCTTC.

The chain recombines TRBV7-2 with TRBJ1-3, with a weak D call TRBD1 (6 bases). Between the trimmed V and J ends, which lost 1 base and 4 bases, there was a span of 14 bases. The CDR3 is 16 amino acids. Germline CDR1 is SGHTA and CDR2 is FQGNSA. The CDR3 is CASSLVSGVFGNTIYF. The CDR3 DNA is TGTGCCAGCAGCTTAGTATCAGGGGTGTTCGGAAACACCATATATTTT.